This TCR beta chain derives from a study of shared clonotypes between healthy human individuals. The data were produced by immunoSEQ multiplex PCR, yet TCRdb's version contains in-frame clones alone and is incomplete. Among roughly 2 million clones listed, around 95% were seen once. V trimming: 8 bases; J trimming: 4 bases; junction bases outside the gene matches: 7. Germline loops: CDR1 MNHNS, CDR2 SASEGT. The CDR3 runs to 13 residues. The chain employs TRBV6-1 and TRBJ2-7, with TRBD1 matching over 8 bases. Sequenced: naive CD4+ T cells sorted from blood. Subset specified: CD45RA+ positively selected. This receptor was obtained from a young man in good health. CDR3 nucleotide sequence: TGTGCCAGCCATCGGGACAGGTCTTACGAGCAGTACTTC. It specifies CASHRDRSYEQYF.